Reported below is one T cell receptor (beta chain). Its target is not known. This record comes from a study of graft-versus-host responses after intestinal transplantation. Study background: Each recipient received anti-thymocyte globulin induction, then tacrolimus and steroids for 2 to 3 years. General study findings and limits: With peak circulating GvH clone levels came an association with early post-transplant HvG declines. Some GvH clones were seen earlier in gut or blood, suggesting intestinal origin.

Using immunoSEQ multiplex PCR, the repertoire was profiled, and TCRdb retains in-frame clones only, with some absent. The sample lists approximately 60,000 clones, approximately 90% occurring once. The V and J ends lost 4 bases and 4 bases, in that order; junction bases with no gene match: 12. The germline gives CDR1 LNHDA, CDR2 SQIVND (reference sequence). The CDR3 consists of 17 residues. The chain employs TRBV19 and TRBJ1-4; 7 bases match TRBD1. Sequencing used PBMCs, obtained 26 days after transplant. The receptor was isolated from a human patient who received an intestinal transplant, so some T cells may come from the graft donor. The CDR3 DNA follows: TGTGCCAGTAGTACGCTCCAGGGGGAGGAGGATAATGAAAAACTGTTTTTT. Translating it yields CASSTLQGEEDNEKLFF.